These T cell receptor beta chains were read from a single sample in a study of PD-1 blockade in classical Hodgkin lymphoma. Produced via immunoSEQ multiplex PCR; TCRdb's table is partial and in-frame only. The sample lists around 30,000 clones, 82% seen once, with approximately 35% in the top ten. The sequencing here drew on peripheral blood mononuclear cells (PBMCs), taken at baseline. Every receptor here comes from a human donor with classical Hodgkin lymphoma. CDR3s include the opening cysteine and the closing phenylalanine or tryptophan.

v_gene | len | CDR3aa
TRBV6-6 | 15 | CASSYQGGSNQPQHF
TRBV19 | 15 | CASTQTQGVNTEAFF
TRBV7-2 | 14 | CASSLGRGLQPQHF
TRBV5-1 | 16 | CASSSGNRATNEKLFF
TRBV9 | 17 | CASSAPGTSGGGETQYF
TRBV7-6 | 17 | CASSLEPGQGATGELFF
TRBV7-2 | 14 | CASSLQTGGRKAFF
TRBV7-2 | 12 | CASASDGNTIYF
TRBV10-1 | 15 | CASSYSGGPTDTQYF
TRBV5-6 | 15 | CASALRPGGANVLTF
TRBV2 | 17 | CASSEALAGGEGETQYF
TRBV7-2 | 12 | CASSPNTDTQYF
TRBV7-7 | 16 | CASSLGVGGFQETQYF
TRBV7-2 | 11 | CASSQYQLQHF
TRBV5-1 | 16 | CASSPDPYPGRDGYTF
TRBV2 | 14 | CASGGGSYNSPLHF
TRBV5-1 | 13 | CASSPDSTYGYTF
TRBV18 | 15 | CASSPRQGGQETQYF
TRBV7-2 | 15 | CASSSRGGTYNEQFF
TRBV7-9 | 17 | CASSSSTIRGRGTEAFF
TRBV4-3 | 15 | CASSQNPGQLYGYTF
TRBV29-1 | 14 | CSVELGQGAGGYTF
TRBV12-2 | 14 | CASRETGGMNEQFF
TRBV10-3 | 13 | CAISQPSNEKLFF
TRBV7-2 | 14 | CASSFQEGTDTQYF
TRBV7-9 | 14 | CASSSQGAGTEAFF
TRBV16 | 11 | CASSYRVQQYF
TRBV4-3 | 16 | CASSQETGAGGNTIYF
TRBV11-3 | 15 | CASSRETLANYGYTF